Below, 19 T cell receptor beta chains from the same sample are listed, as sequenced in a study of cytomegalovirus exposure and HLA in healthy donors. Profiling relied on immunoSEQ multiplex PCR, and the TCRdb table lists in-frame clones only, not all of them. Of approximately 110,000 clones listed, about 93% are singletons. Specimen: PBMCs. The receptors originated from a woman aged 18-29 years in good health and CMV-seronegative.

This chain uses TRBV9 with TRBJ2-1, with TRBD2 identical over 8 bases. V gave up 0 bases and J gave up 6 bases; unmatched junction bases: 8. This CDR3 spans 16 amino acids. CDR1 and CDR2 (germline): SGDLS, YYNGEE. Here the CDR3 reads CASSVAGGILVNEQFF. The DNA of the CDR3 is TGTGCCAGCAGCGTAGCGGGAGGGATTCTCGTCAATGAGCAGTTCTTC.

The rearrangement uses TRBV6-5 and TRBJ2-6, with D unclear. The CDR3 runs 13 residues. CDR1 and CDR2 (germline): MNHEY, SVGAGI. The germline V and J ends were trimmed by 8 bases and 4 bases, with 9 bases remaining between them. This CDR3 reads CASRETGANVLTF. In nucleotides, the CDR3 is TGTGCCAGCCGTGAGACAGGGGCCAACGTCCTGACTTTC.

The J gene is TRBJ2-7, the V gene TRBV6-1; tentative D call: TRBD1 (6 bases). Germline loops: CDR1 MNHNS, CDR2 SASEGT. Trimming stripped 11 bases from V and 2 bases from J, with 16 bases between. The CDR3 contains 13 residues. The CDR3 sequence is CAAEGVLPYEQYF. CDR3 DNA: TGTGCCGCCGAGGGGGTGTTACCCTACGAGCAGTACTTC.

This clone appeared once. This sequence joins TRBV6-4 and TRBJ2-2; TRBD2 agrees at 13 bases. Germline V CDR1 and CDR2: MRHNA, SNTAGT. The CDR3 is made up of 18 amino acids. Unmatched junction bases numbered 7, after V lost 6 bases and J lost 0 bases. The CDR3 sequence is CASSRLAGGFANTGELFF. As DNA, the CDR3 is TGTGCCAGCAGCAGACTAGCGGGGGGCTTCGCGAACACCGGGGAGCTGTTTTTT.

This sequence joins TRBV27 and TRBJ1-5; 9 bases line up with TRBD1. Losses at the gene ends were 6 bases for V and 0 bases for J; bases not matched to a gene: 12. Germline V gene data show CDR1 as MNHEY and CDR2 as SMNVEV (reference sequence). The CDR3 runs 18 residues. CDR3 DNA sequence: TGTGCCAGCAGCACCGGGACAGGGAAACATTATAGCAATCAGCCCCAGCATTTT. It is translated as CASSTGTGKHYSNQPQHF.

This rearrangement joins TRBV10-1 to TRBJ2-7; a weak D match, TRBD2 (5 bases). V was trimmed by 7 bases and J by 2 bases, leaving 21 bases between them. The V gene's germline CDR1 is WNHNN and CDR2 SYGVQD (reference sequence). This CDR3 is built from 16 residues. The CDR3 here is CASNPDLDSTTYEQYF. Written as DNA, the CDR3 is TGCGCCAGCAACCCTGACCTGGACTCCACCACCTACGAGCAGTACTTC.

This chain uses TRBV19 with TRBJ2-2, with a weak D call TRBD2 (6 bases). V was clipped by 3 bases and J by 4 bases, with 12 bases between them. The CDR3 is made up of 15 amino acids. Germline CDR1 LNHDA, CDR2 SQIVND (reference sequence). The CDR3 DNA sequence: TGTGCCAGTAGTATGGCGGCGCGGGGCACCGGGGAGCTGTTTTTT. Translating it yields CASSMAARGTGELFF.

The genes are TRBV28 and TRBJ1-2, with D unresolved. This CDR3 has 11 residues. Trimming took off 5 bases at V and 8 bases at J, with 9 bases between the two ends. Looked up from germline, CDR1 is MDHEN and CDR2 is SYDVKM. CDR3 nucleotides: TGTGCCAGCAGTACGGAGCCAGGCTACACCTTC. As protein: CASSTEPGYTF.

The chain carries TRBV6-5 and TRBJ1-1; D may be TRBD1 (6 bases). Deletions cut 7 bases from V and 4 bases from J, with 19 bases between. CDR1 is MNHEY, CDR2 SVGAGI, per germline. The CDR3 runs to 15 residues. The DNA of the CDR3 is TGTGCCAGCACTACCGGGACATTTTTGGGCACTGAAGCTTTCTTT. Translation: CASTTGTFLGTEAFF.

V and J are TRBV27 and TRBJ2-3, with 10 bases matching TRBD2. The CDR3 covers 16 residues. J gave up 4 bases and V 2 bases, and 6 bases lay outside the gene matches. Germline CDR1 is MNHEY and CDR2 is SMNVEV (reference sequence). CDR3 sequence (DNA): TGTGCCAGCAGTTTACTAGCGGGAGATCTGGCAGATACGCAGTATTTT. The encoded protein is CASSLLAGDLADTQYF.

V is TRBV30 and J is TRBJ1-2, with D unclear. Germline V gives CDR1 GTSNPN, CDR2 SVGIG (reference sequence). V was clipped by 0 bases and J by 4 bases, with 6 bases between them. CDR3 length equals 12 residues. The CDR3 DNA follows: TGTGCCTGGAGTGTACTCGGCTATGGCTACACCTTC. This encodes CAWSVLGYGYTF. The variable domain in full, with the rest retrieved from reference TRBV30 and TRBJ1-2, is SQTIHQWPATLVQPVGSPLSLECTVEGTSNPNLYWYRQAAGRGLQLLFYSVGIGQISSEVPQNLSASRPQDRQFILSSKKLLLSDSGFYLCAWSVLGYGYTFGSGTRLTVV.

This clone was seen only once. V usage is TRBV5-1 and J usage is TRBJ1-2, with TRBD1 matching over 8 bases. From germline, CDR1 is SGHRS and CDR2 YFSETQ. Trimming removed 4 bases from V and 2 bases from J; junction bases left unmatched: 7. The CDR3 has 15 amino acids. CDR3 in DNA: TGCGCCAGCAGCCCCTCGACAGGGGTAAACTATGGCTACACCTTC. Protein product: CASSPSTGVNYGYTF.

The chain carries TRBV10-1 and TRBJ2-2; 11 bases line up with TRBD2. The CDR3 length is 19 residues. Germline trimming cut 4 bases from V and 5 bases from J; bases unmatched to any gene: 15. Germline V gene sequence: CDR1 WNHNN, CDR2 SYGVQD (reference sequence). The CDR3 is CASSGPASGGPAGTGELFF. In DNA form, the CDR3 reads TGCGCCAGCAGTGGTCCGGCTAGCGGGGGGCCGGCGGGGACCGGGGAGCTGTTTTTT.

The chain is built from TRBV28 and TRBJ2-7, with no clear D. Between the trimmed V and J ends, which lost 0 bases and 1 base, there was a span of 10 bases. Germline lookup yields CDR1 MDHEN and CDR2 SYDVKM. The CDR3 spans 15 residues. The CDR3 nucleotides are TGTGCCAGCAGTTTATGGGCGGCTGGGTCCTACGAGCAGTACTTC. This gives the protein CASSLWAAGSYEQYF.

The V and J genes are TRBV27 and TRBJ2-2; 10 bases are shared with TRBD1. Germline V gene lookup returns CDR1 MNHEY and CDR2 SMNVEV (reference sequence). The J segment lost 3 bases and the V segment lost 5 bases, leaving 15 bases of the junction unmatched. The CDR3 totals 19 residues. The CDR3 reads CASSPLGQGRYSDTGELFF. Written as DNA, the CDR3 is TGTGCCAGCAGTCCCCTGGGACAGGGGAGGTATTCGGACACCGGGGAGCTGTTTTTT.

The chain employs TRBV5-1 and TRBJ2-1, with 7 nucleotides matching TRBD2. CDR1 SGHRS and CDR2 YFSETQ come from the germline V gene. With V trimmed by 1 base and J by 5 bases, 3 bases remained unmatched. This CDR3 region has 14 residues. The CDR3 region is CASSLTLADNEQFF. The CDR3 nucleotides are TGCGCCAGCAGCTTGACCCTAGCGGACAATGAGCAGTTCTTC. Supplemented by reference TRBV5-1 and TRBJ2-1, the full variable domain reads KAGVTQTPRYLIKTRGQQVTLSCSPISGHRSVSWYQQTPGQGLQFLFEYFSETQRNKGNFPGRFSGRQFSNSRSEMNVSTLELGDSALYLCASSLTLADNEQFFGPGTRLTVL.

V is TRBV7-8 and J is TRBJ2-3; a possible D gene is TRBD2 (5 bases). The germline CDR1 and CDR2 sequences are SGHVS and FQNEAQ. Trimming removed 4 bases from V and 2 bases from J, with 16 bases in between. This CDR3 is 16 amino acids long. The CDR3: CASSSLSGLNTDTQYF. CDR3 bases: TGTGCCAGCAGCTCCCTATCGGGATTAAACACAGATACGCAGTATTTT.

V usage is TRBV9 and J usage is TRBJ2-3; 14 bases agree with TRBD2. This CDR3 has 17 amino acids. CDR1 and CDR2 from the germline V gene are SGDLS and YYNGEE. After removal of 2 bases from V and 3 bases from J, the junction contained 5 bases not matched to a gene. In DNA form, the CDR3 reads TGTGCCAGCAGCGTCCCCGGGACTAGCGGGAGAACAGATACGCAGTATTTT. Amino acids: CASSVPGTSGRTDTQYF.

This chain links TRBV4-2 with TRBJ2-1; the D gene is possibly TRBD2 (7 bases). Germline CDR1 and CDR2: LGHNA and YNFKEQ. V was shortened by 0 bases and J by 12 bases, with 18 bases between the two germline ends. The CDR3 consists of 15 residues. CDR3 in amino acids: CASSQDSGGGFGQFF. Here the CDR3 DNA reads TGTGCCAGCAGCCAAGATTCGGGGGGCGGATTTGGGCAGTTCTTC.